This T cell receptor (beta chain) was documented in a study of T cell changes during pregnancy in multiple sclerosis. From germline, CDR1 is SGHTA and CDR2 FQGNSA. The CDR3 totals 16 residues. TCRdb's table, derived via immunoSEQ multiplex PCR, lists solely in-frame clones and lacks some. The data contain around 59,000 clones, 80% to 95% of them singletons. Of note for this clone: At one end, the junction sequence differs from germline, possibly due to a read error.

The sample consisted of peripheral blood, taken in the first trimester of pregnancy. This rearrangement joins TRBV7-2 to TRBJ1-4; D unresolved. The sequence was collected from a female donor with multiple sclerosis, enrolled in a pregnancy study. CDR3 nucleotides: TGTGCCAGCAGGTTAGGAGGCGCCGCAACTAATGAAAAACTGTTTTTT. This encodes CASRLGGAATNEKLFF.